These 18 T cell receptor beta chains were all obtained from the same sample, sequenced in a study of blood T cell repertoires in COVID-19. Repertoires were generated with immunoSEQ multiplex PCR, while TCRdb's copy carries only in-frame clones and drops some. The sample records over 100,000 clones, about 85% being singletons. Material for sequencing was peripheral blood. The receptors shown here come from a man older than 75 with acute or convalescent COVID-19.

In DNA, the CDR3 is TGTGCCAGCAGCAAAGCGTGGGACAGGCCTTATGGTGACACCATATATTTT. Translating gives CASSKAWDRPYGDTIYF. This chain uses TRBV21-1 with TRBJ1-3; the DNA was not used to check the table's D call, TRBD1. TRBV21-1 corresponds to a pseudogene. This CDR3 comprises 17 residues.

This clone occurred once. This chain connects TRBV5-6 to TRBJ1-3; 10 positions match TRBD1. This CDR3 is 17 amino acids long. Germline assignment: CDR1 SGHDT and CDR2 YYEEEE. After removal of 2 bases from V and 3 bases from J, the junction contained 8 bases not matched to a gene. The CDR3 region is CASSLLKTGGYGNTIYF. The CDR3 DNA is TGTGCCAGCAGCTTATTAAAGACAGGGGGCTATGGAAACACCATATATTTT.

The J gene is TRBJ1-5, the V gene TRBV2, with unresolved D. Trimming cost V 4 bases and J 0 bases, with 7 bases left between them. This CDR3 spans 14 amino acids. Germline CDR1 reads SNHLY; CDR2 reads FYNNEI. The CDR3 loop is CASSGQDSNQPQHF. The CDR3 nucleotides are TGTGCCAGCAGTGGGCAGGATAGCAATCAGCCCCAGCATTTT.

The CDR3 sequence is CASSPSLTTGSKETQYF. The CDR3 DNA sequence: TGTGCCAGCTCACCCAGTCTCACTACCGGGTCCAAAGAGACCCAGTACTTC. The V gene is TRBV18, the J gene TRBJ2-5; D is uncertain. CDR1 and CDR2 (germline): KGHSH, LQKENI. The CDR3 spans 17 residues. The V gene lost 3 bases and the J gene lost 3 bases, with 20 bases spanning the gap.

This clone showed up just a few times. J is TRBJ1-4 and V is TRBV28; possible D gene TRBD1, 5 bases. V was pared by 5 bases and J by 16 bases, with 14 bases between. The germline V gene encodes CDR1 MDHEN and CDR2 SYDVKM. The CDR3 loop spans 11 amino acids. The CDR3 spells CASSSRAHQFF. The CDR3 DNA reads TGTGCCAGCAGTAGCAGGGCACATCAGTTTTTT.

The chain uses TRBV6-6 and TRBJ1-5; unclear D gene. Trimming took off 7 bases at V and 0 bases at J, with 10 bases between the two ends. Germline V gives CDR1 MNHNY, CDR2 SVGAGI (reference sequence). The CDR3 totals 14 residues. The CDR3 protein is CASTTTYSNQPQHF. CDR3 coding DNA: TGTGCCAGCACCACCACTTATAGCAATCAGCCCCAGCATTTT.

V usage is TRBV10-3 and J usage is TRBJ1-6; D gene unclear. V was clipped by 0 bases and J by 10 bases, with 7 bases between them. Germline CDR1 and CDR2: ENHRY and SYGVKD. The length of the CDR3 is 13 residues. As DNA, the CDR3 is TGTGCCATCAGTGAGTCTGAGGTCTCACCCCTCCACTTT. Translating gives CAISESEVSPLHF.

The chain has TRBV19 and TRBJ1-1; D not resolved. Trimming pared 10 bases from V and 1 base from J, leaving 13 bases between. Germline CDR1 LNHDA, CDR2 SQIVND (reference sequence). The CDR3 sequence is 13 residues long. In DNA, the CDR3 is TGTGCCACCCTCACCCGAGGGAACACTGAAGCTTTCTTT. Encoded protein: CATLTRGNTEAFF.

This rearrangement joins TRBV6-5 to TRBJ2-7; TRBD1 might be the D (6 bases). The germline V gene encodes CDR1 MNHEY and CDR2 SVGAGI. CDR3 length: 14 residues. Deletions cut 7 bases from V and 6 bases from J, with 19 bases between. The CDR3 DNA reads TGTGCCAGCAACCCGCCTACAGGGTCGAGCGAGCAGTACTTC. The encoded protein is CASNPPTGSSEQYF.

The V call is TRBV12-3 or TRBV12-4, the J call TRBJ2-2, with 7 nucleotides matching TRBD1. Germline trimming cut 7 bases from V and 6 bases from J; bases unmatched to any gene: 5. This CDR3 has 13 residues. The CDR3 DNA sequence: TGTGCCAGCATCCTTACAGGGGCCGGGGAGCTGTTTTTT. It is translated as CASILTGAGELFF.

This clone was recorded only once. This sequence joins TRBV19 and TRBJ2-7; the D gene is possibly TRBD1 (6 bases). CDR1 is LNHDA, CDR2 SQIVND, per germline (reference sequence). V lost 8 bases and J 2 bases, leaving 13 bases between the germline ends. The CDR3 spans 13 residues. The CDR3 is CASQRTATYEQYF. CDR3 coding DNA: TGTGCCAGTCAAAGGACAGCAACCTACGAGCAGTACTTC.

This chain connects TRBV28 to TRBJ2-1; 10 nucleotides line up with TRBD2. The CDR3 covers 15 residues. Trimming took 2 bases from V and 2 from J; bases not matched to a gene: 0. The germline V gene has CDR1 MDHEN and CDR2 SYDVKM. The CDR3 region has the DNA TGTGCCAGCAGTTTAACTAGCGGGACCTACAATGAGCAGTTCTTC. This translates into CASSLTSGTYNEQFF.

There are a few counts of this clone. The chain links TRBV5-8 to TRBJ2-7, with 8 positions matching TRBD1. This CDR3 region has 15 residues. Germline trimming cut 3 bases from V and 4 bases from J; bases unmatched to any gene: 9. Germline V CDR1 and CDR2: SGHTS, YDEGEE. The DNA of the CDR3 is TGTGCCAGCAGCTCGCTATCCGACAGGGGTTACGAGCAGTACTTC. It codes for CASSSLSDRGYEQYF.

The chain recombines TRBV3-1 (or the pseudogene TRBV3-2) with TRBJ2-1; D is perhaps TRBD2 (5 bases). Germline assignment: CDR1 LGHDT and CDR2 YNNKEL (reference sequence). This CDR3 comprises 14 residues. Trimming left V 4 bases short and J 1 base short, with 8 bases between. The CDR3 loop reads CASSPGGSYNEQFF. The CDR3 DNA follows: TGTGCCAGCAGCCCGGGCGGGTCCTACAATGAGCAGTTCTTC.

The chain combines TRBV27 with TRBJ1-1, with D tentatively TRBD1 (6 bases). The CDR3 loop spans 14 amino acids. Germline V gene data show CDR1 as MNHEY and CDR2 as SMNVEV (reference sequence). Between the trimmed V and J ends, which lost 2 bases and 0 bases, there was a span of 7 bases. Here the CDR3 reads CASSLNRVNTEAFF. CDR3 bases: TGTGCCAGCAGTTTAAACAGGGTGAACACTGAAGCTTTCTTT.

V usage is TRBV9 and J usage is TRBJ2-7; 9 nucleotides line up with TRBD1. V shed 4 bases and J 4 bases; nucleotides not matched to a gene: 3. The CDR3 is 13 residues long. CDR1 is SGDLS, CDR2 YYNGEE, per germline. CDR3 residues: CASSKGQGYEQYF. The CDR3 bases are TGTGCCAGCAGCAAGGGACAGGGTTACGAGCAGTACTTC.

V and J are TRBV30 and TRBJ1-5; the match to TRBD1 covers 9 bases. J lost 6 bases, V lost 2 bases, and 5 bases had no gene match. The CDR3 is made up of 14 amino acids. Looked up from germline, CDR1 is GTSNPN and CDR2 is SVGIG (reference sequence). The CDR3 sequence is CAWSPGQGGQPQHF. In DNA, the CDR3 is TGTGCCTGGAGTCCGGGACAGGGTGGTCAGCCCCAGCATTTT.

The chain couples TRBV2 to TRBJ2-7; 7 bases agree with TRBD2. V lost 7 bases and J lost 5; bases outside the gene matches: 11. Germline CDR1 reads SNHLY; CDR2 reads FYNNEI. The CDR3 runs 14 residues. CDR3 residues: CASTERGSRDEQYF. CDR3 DNA sequence: TGTGCCAGCACTGAGCGGGGCTCGAGGGACGAGCAGTACTTC.